Following are 2 T cell receptor beta chains from one sample sequenced in a study of OX40 agonist ivuxolimab in advanced cancers. The assay was immunoSEQ multiplex PCR, and TCRdb's table has in-frame clones only and misses some. The table has about 73,000 clones, about nine tenths seen once. This specimen consisted of CD4+ or CD8+ T cells sorted from blood, obtained in a trial of the OX40 agonist ivuxolimab. The source of these receptors is an adult with an advanced solid tumor such as melanoma, head and neck, liver or kidney cancer.

This sequence joins TRBV29-1 and TRBJ2-7, with 7 bases fitting TRBD1. CDR1 is SQVTM, CDR2 ANQGSEA, per germline. CDR3 length: 15 amino acids. V gave up 6 bases and J gave up 0 bases; unmatched junction bases: 11. CDR3: CSVGGVRDSSYEQYF. CDR3 DNA sequence: TGCAGCGTAGGTGGTGTCCGGGACAGCTCCTACGAGCAGTACTTC.

The chain joins TRBV5-4 to TRBJ2-7; D possibly corresponds to TRBD1 (6 bases). The CDR3 consists of 14 residues. Germline CDR1 reads SGHNT; CDR2 reads YYREEE (reference sequence). V gave up 0 bases and J gave up 1 base, with 8 bases separating them. The CDR3 here is CASSLAQGSYEQYF. CDR3 coding DNA: TGTGCCAGCAGCTTGGCCCAGGGGTCCTACGAGCAGTACTTC.